This passage covers 30 T cell receptor beta chains from one sample sequenced in a study of CD8 T cells in ankylosing spondylitis. Their antigens are not known. TCRdb re-called the 5' RACE reads with MiXCR, one entry per CDR3 protein. The data contain about 220,000 distinct CDR3 sequences, about 17% of them singletons. Whole-study results and caveats: What seemed typical of ankylosing spondylitis blood was a TCR beta motif built from about 8 highly homologous variants.

Source material: blood, either unsorted or a sorted T cell fraction (not recorded which). Receptors were obtained from a male donor with ankylosing spondylitis.

This clonotype appeared a few times. The chain joins TRBV4-1 to TRBJ1-1; D gene ambiguous. V dropped 1 base and J dropped 1 base, with 10 bases sitting between them. Germline V gene sequence: CDR1 MGHRA, CDR2 YSYEKL. The CDR3 sequence is 15 residues long. Written as DNA, the CDR3 is TGCGCCAGCAGCCAAGGGGGTTTGTCGAACACTGAAGCTTTCTTT. This gives the protein CASSQGGLSNTEAFF.

The J gene is TRBJ2-7, the V gene TRBV5-1; TRBD1 agrees at 8 bases. V trimming: 9 bases; J trimming: 3 bases; junction bases outside the gene matches: 5. The CDR3 covers 12 residues. Germline lookup yields CDR1 SGHRS and CDR2 YFSETQ. The CDR3: CANTGQGYEQYF. The CDR3 DNA follows: TGCGCCAACACCGGACAGGGCTACGAGCAGTACTTC.

Comments on this clonotype: One end of the junction is discordant with germline, which a read error may explain. The V call is TRBV12-3 or TRBV12-4, the J call TRBJ2-1; D tentatively reads TRBD1 or TRBD2 (5 bases each). CDR3 size: 18 residues. The CDR3 region has the DNA TGTGCCCGCAGTTCCGGGACCTCCGCAATAGATCACATGAGTGAGCAGTTCTTC. Its translation: CARSSGTSAIDHMSEQFF.

This clonotype showed up just a few times. The chain recombines TRBV4-2 with TRBJ2-1, with TRBD2 matching 10 bases. J gave up 4 bases and V 0 bases, and 6 bases lay outside the gene matches. The germline gives CDR1 LGHNA, CDR2 YNFKEQ. CDR3 length: 17 amino acids. The CDR3 sequence: CASSQDWNSGRYNEQFF. CDR3 sequence (DNA): TGTGCCAGCAGCCAAGATTGGAATAGCGGGAGGTACAATGAGCAGTTCTTC.

This clonotype was observed at least ten times. This chain connects TRBV29-1 to TRBJ2-2; perhaps TRBD2 as D (5 bases). The CDR3 is made up of 12 amino acids. Germline loops: CDR1 SQVTM, CDR2 ANQGSEA. The ends were cut back, 7 bases at V and 3 bases at J, with 9 bases in the middle. The CDR3 here is CSGGVDTGELFF. The CDR3, as DNA: TGCAGCGGGGGAGTTGACACCGGGGAGCTGTTTTTT.

This clonotype was picked up many times. The V and J genes are TRBV6-5 and TRBJ1-1; TRBD1 might be the D (6 bases). Germline CDR1 is MNHEY and CDR2 is SVGAGI. The CDR3 has 15 amino acids. The V end was cut by 2 bases, the J end by 0 bases, with 10 bases between. The CDR3, as DNA: TGTGCCAGCAGTTACCCCGGACAGATGAACACTGAAGCTTTCTTT. It is translated as CASSYPGQMNTEAFF.

This clonotype was seen only a few times. The rearrangement links TRBV4-3 to TRBJ1-4, with 9 bases lining up with TRBD1. The CDR3 runs to 18 residues. The germline CDR1 and CDR2 sequences are LGHNA and YSLEER. Trimming removed 3 bases from V and 10 bases from J; junction bases left unmatched: 18. CDR3 sequence: CASSHVRDRDFQPTKLFF. The CDR3 bases are TGCGCCAGCAGCCACGTCCGGGACAGGGACTTCCAGCCGACAAAACTGTTTTTT.

This clonotype was found a few times. The rearrangement joins TRBV5-1 to TRBJ1-1; no firm D call. The germline CDR1 and CDR2 sequences are SGHRS and YFSETQ. The V end was cut by 0 bases, the J end by 4 bases, with 10 bases between. The CDR3 consists of 14 residues. As DNA, the CDR3 is TGCGCCAGCAGCTTGGACGGTGGAGGCACTGAAGCTTTCTTT. Its translation: CASSLDGGGTEAFF.

V and J are TRBV4-3 and TRBJ2-7; TRBD2 matches at 13 bases. Unmatched junction bases numbered 7, after V lost 0 bases and J lost 2 bases. Germline-derived CDR1 and CDR2 are LGHNA and YSLEER. The CDR3 runs to 18 residues. DNA of the CDR3: TGCGCCAGCAGCCAAGATCACGGGACTAGCGGGAACGCCTACGAGCAGTACTTC. Its protein is CASSQDHGTSGNAYEQYF.

The chain couples TRBV5-1 to TRBJ2-3; D ambiguous. Germline assignment: CDR1 SGHRS and CDR2 YFSETQ. CDR3 length equals 13 residues. V lost 4 bases and J 4 bases, leaving 10 bases between the germline ends. The CDR3 is CASSVDQPDTQYF. The CDR3 region has the DNA TGCGCCAGCAGCGTGGATCAGCCAGATACGCAGTATTTT.

This clonotype was seen more than once but under ten times. The CDR3 coding sequence is TGTGCCACCAGTGACGGGGGCCCCCACAATGAGCAGTTCTTC. Translated, it gives CATSDGGPHNEQFF. The rearrangement links TRBV24-1 to TRBJ2-1; D could derive from TRBD1 or TRBD2 (6 bases each). The CDR3 contains 14 residues. Germline V gene sequence: CDR1 KGHDR, CDR2 SFDVKD. V was shortened by 4 bases and J by 5 bases, with 11 bases between the two germline ends.

V and J are TRBV11-3 and TRBJ2-3; 9 nucleotides agree with TRBD2. The germline V gene encodes CDR1 SGHNT and CDR2 YENEEA. The length of the CDR3 is 16 residues. The V segment lost 6 bases and the J segment 2 bases; nucleotides outside the gene matches: 9. This CDR3 reads CASSSERGATTDTQYF. CDR3 in DNA: TGTGCCAGCAGTTCAGAGCGGGGGGCAACCACAGATACGCAGTATTTT.

This clonotype appeared many times. The CDR3 loop reads CASSQDGRVRTDTQYF. The CDR3 bases are TGTGCCAGCAGCCAAGATGGCAGAGTCCGCACAGATACGCAGTATTTT. The J gene is TRBJ2-3, the V gene TRBV4-2; D is ambiguous. The CDR3 has 16 residues. V was pared by 0 bases and J by 1 base, with 11 bases between. From germline, CDR1 is LGHNA and CDR2 YNFKEQ.

The J gene is TRBJ1-1, the V gene TRBV6-1; D unclear. The germline gives CDR1 MNHNS, CDR2 SASEGT. This CDR3 is built from 14 residues. Deletions cut 1 base from V and 1 base from J, with 7 bases between. CDR3 sequence: CASSEGTTNTEAFF. Here the CDR3 DNA reads TGTGCCAGCAGTGAAGGCACTACGAACACTGAAGCTTTCTTT.

This clonotype was seen a handful of times. The chain joins TRBV2 to TRBJ2-7; D is ambiguous. The CDR3 length is 11 residues. The V and J ends lost 3 bases and 6 bases respectively, with 6 bases between them. CDR1 and CDR2 from the germline V gene are SNHLY and FYNNEI. CDR3: CASSDVREQYF. CDR3 DNA: TGTGCCAGCAGTGACGTCCGCGAGCAGTACTTC.

The chain couples TRBV7-8 to TRBJ2-5; D is unclear. The V gene lost 3 bases and the J gene lost 4 bases, with 12 bases spanning the gap. This CDR3 is built from 14 residues. Germline lookup yields CDR1 SGHVS and CDR2 FQNEAQ. The CDR3 protein is CASSFLGGIETQYF. DNA of the CDR3: TGTGCCAGCAGCTTTCTGGGTGGGATAGAGACCCAGTACTTC.

V and J are TRBV12-3 or TRBV12-4 and TRBJ2-1; D not certain. The CDR3 runs to 14 residues. V was cut by 8 bases and J by 7 bases, with 18 bases left in between. CDR3 DNA sequence: TGTGCCAGCGATTTAGGGCCCGGCCGGAATGAGCAGTTCTTC. Its protein is CASDLGPGRNEQFF.

The gene calls are TRBV6-5 and TRBJ2-7; D gene uncertain. Trimming cost V 2 bases and J 2 bases, with 7 bases left between them. The CDR3 covers 13 residues. Germline values: CDR1 MNHEY, CDR2 SVGAGI. In nucleotides, the CDR3 is TGTGCCAGCAGTTACGCAGAAACCTACGAGCAGTACTTC. Protein: CASSYAETYEQYF.

This chain links TRBV19 with TRBJ2-1, with a tentative D call TRBD2 (6 bases). There are 14 residues in the CDR3. The V and J ends lost 6 bases and 6 bases respectively, with 15 bases between them. Germline V CDR1 and CDR2: LNHDA, SQIVND (reference sequence). This CDR3 reads CASSERLAVNEQFF. The CDR3 coding sequence is TGTGCCAGTAGCGAGAGGTTAGCGGTCAATGAGCAGTTCTTC.

The chain couples TRBV20-1 to TRBJ1-1; tentative D call: TRBD1 (5 bases). This CDR3 contains 15 residues. The V end was cut by 0 bases, the J end by 2 bases, with 13 bases between. Germline V gives CDR1 DFQATT, CDR2 SNEGSKA (reference sequence). The CDR3 is CSARDIREFNTEAFF. As DNA, the CDR3 is TGCAGTGCTAGAGATATCAGGGAGTTCAACACTGAAGCTTTCTTT.

The rearrangement links TRBV11-2 to TRBJ1-4; D is uncertain. Germline V gene sequence: CDR1 SGHAT, CDR2 FQNNGV. This CDR3 region has 19 residues. The V and J ends lost 2 bases and 0 bases respectively, with 19 bases between them. Here the CDR3 reads CASSLRWASLDATNEKLFF. The CDR3 coding sequence is TGTGCCAGCAGCTTACGGTGGGCCAGCCTAGACGCAACTAATGAAAAACTGTTTTTT.

The chain uses TRBV6-5 and TRBJ2-6; D perhaps matches TRBD2 (6 bases). The V end lost 0 bases, the J end lost 0 bases, and 12 bases lay between the germline ends. Germline V CDR1 and CDR2: MNHEY, SVGAGI. The length of the CDR3 is 18 residues. Here the CDR3 reads CASSYSPLGGSGANVLTF. The CDR3 DNA reads TGTGCCAGCAGTTACTCGCCCCTGGGGGGCTCTGGGGCCAACGTCCTGACTTTC.

This clonotype has more than one count but fewer than ten. This rearrangement joins TRBV27 to TRBJ2-3, with 10 bases matching TRBD2. The germline V gene has CDR1 MNHEY and CDR2 SMNVEV (reference sequence). J gave up 2 bases and V 0 bases, and 2 bases lay outside the gene matches. The CDR3 sequence is 16 residues long. CDR3 nucleotides: TGTGCCAGCAGTTTATCGACTAGCGGGCCCACAGATACGCAGTATTTT. Protein sequence: CASSLSTSGPTDTQYF.

This clonotype was counted many times. The chain couples TRBV29-1 to TRBJ1-1; 9 bases line up with TRBD1. Germline CDR1 reads SQVTM; CDR2 reads ANQGSEA. This CDR3 has 13 residues. The V and J ends lost 6 bases and 7 bases, in that order; junction bases with no gene match: 9. The CDR3 DNA follows: TGCAGCGTCCCCACAGGGGGCGGGAATGAAGCTTTCTTT. Amino acids: CSVPTGGGNEAFF.

The chain employs TRBV20-1 and TRBJ2-1; D not certain. V was trimmed by 6 bases and J by 0 bases, leaving 12 bases between them. Per the germline V gene, CDR1 is DFQATT and CDR2 is SNEGSKA (reference sequence). The CDR3 totals 14 residues. This chain's CDR3 is CSANTPNSYNEQFF. The CDR3 region has the DNA TGCAGTGCCAACACACCGAACTCCTACAATGAGCAGTTCTTC.

The chain has TRBV7-9 and TRBJ1-1; possibly TRBD1 for D (5 bases). Per the germline V gene, CDR1 is SEHNR and CDR2 is FQNEAQ (reference sequence). The CDR3 spans 15 residues. The V end lost 4 bases, the J end lost 10 bases, and 22 bases lay between the germline ends. This CDR3 is CASSSLVTDGRGAFF. CDR3 coding DNA: TGTGCCAGCAGCTCTCTAGTAACCGACGGAAGGGGAGCTTTCTTT.

This clonotype occurred a few times. The chain combines TRBV5-1 with TRBJ2-2; no clear D gene. The CDR3 is 13 amino acids. The V gene's germline CDR1 is SGHRS and CDR2 YFSETQ. V lost 7 bases and J 1 base, leaving 8 bases between the germline ends. The CDR3 DNA sequence: TGCGCCAGCCACACAATGAACACCGGGGAGCTGTTTTTT. It encodes CASHTMNTGELFF.

The sample holds many counts of this clonotype. The gene calls are TRBV4-1 and TRBJ2-1; 8 bases are a match to TRBD2. Unmatched junction bases numbered 4, after V lost 0 bases and J lost 3 bases. Germline CDR1 is MGHRA and CDR2 is YSYEKL. CDR3 length equals 16 residues. This chain's CDR3 is CASSQDPGTSYNEQFF. The CDR3, as DNA: TGCGCCAGCAGCCAAGACCCCGGGACTAGCTACAATGAGCAGTTCTTC.

The chain carries TRBV25-1 and TRBJ2-1, with 8 positions matching TRBD1. Germline trimming cut 6 bases from V and 5 bases from J; bases unmatched to any gene: 9. The length of the CDR3 is 15 residues. Germline CDR1 is MGHDK and CDR2 is SYGVNS. The CDR3 DNA reads TGTGCCAGCAGCGATCCAGAGACAGGGGACAATGAGCAGTTCTTC. As protein: CASSDPETGDNEQFF.

This clonotype has only one observation. This chain links TRBV20-1 with TRBJ2-1, with TRBD2 matching over 8 bases. CDR3 length equals 14 residues. Germline lookup yields CDR1 DFQATT and CDR2 SNEGSKA (reference sequence). The junction had 4 bases not matched to a gene; V was cut back by 6 bases and J by 0 bases. The CDR3 loop is CSAMLAGSYNEQFF. The CDR3 region has the DNA TGCAGTGCCATGCTAGCGGGCTCCTACAATGAGCAGTTCTTC.